These 18 T cell receptor beta chains came from one sample sequenced in a study of T cell clonality in common variable immunodeficiency. Libraries were prepared by immunoSEQ multiplex PCR; TCRdb keeps only in-frame clonotypes and omits some of them. This repertoire holds more than 35,000 clones, and none appear only once. The sample consisted of peripheral blood mononuclear cells. The origin of the receptors is a person aged 18 to 69 in good health.

Many counts were recorded for this clone. From the germline J gene comes the end of the CDR3, since the read stops 3 residues before it. V gene TRBV5-1 combines with J gene TRBJ2-3; unclear D gene. Germline V gives CDR1 SGHRS, CDR2 YFSETQ. The CDR3 loop spans 13 amino acids. Trimming removed 2 bases from V and 0 bases from J, with 4 bases in between. CDR3 sequence: CASSLTSTDTQYF. The CDR3 bases that were read are TGCGCCAGCAGCTTAACTAGCACAGATACG.

This clone was counted many times. The sequenced fragment ends 3 residues before the CDR3 boundary, so the rest is inferred from the germline J gene. The rearrangement joins TRBV19 to TRBJ2-1, with a weak D call TRBD1 (6 bases). The CDR3 has 15 amino acids. Deletions cut 8 bases from V and 1 base from J, with 15 bases between. The germline V gene has CDR1 LNHDA and CDR2 SQIVND (reference sequence). This CDR3 reads CASGYRDRSYNEQFF. The CDR3 DNA, read in part, is TGTGCCAGTGGGTACAGGGATAGGTCCTACAATGAG.

In its sample, this clone was seen many times. The sequenced fragment ends 3 residues before the CDR3 boundary, so the rest is inferred from the germline J gene. The gene calls are TRBV20-1 and TRBJ2-1; 9 positions match TRBD2. Per the germline V gene, CDR1 is DFQATT and CDR2 is SNEGSKA (reference sequence). After removal of 1 base from V and 8 bases from J, the junction contained 6 bases not matched to a gene. The CDR3 spans 14 residues. This CDR3 is CSARVGSGSYEQFF. The CDR3 bases that were read are TGCAGTGCTAGAGTTGGTAGCGGGAGCTATGAG.

This clone was recorded at least ten times. The read ends 3 residues shy of where the CDR3 ends; the end is completed using the germline J gene. The gene calls are TRBV7-9 and TRBJ2-7; the D gene is possibly TRBD1 (5 bases). CDR1 is SEHNR, CDR2 FQNEAQ, per germline (reference sequence). V gave up 4 bases and J gave up 6 bases, with 16 bases separating them. CDR3 length equals 14 residues. CDR3 DNA (partial): TGTGCCAGCAGCTCCCCCAACAGGTCGGTCGAG. Amino acid sequence: CASSSPNRSVE. The complete CDR3 reads CASSSPNRSVEQYF.

This clone has ten or more counts. The CDR3 extends 3 residues past the end of the read, so its final part is completed from the germline J gene. The rearrangement joins TRBV20-1 to TRBJ1-5, with D uncertain. The V and J ends lost 3 bases and 5 bases respectively, with 5 bases between them. Germline assignment: CDR1 DFQATT and CDR2 SNEGSKA (reference sequence). CDR3 length: 11 residues. The CDR3 sequence: CSASIDQPQHF. The DNA read from the CDR3 is TGCAGTGCTAGTATCGATCAGCCC.

Many counts were recorded for this clone. The read terminates 3 residues ahead of where the CDR3 ends, so the germline J gene completes it. The chain is built from TRBV18 and TRBJ2-2, with 7 bases that match TRBD1. V lost 2 bases, J lost 3 bases, and 6 bases stayed unmatched. CDR1 KGHSH and CDR2 LQKENI come from the germline V gene. The CDR3 is 16 residues long. Partial CDR3 DNA: TGTGCCAGCTCACCATTATTGGACAGGTACACCGGGGAG. It translates to CASSPLLDRYTGE. The whole CDR3 protein reads CASSPLLDRYTGELFF.

This clone was detected ten times or more. The DNA ends 3 residues before the CDR3 does, and the rest of the CDR3 is filled in from the germline J gene. The chain has TRBV20-1 and TRBJ2-7, with TRBD1 matching 9 bases. Germline CDR1 and CDR2: DFQATT and SNEGSKA (reference sequence). This CDR3 region has 13 residues. The sequenced CDR3 bases are TGCAGCCGTAGATCCGACAGGGGGAACGAG. This sequence encodes CSRRSDRGNE. The full CDR3 is CSRRSDRGNEQYF.

This clone has at least ten counts. With the read ending 3 residues before the CDR3 end, the germline J gene is used to fill in that end. The V gene is TRBV24-1, the J gene TRBJ2-5; D is unresolved. This CDR3 region has 13 residues. Germline V gene sequence: CDR1 KGHDR, CDR2 SFDVKD. Trimming left V 9 bases short and J 5 bases short, with 15 bases between. This CDR3 reads CATGDGFEETQYF. The CDR3 bases that were read are TGTGCCACCGGAGACGGGTTTGAGGAGACC.

Ten or more counts support this clone. The CDR3 end falls 3 residues outside the read, so it is completed with the germline J gene. The chain joins TRBV6-1 to TRBJ1-6; TRBD1 might be the D (5 bases). This CDR3 contains 14 residues. Germline V gene lookup returns CDR1 MNHNS and CDR2 SASEGT. Trimming pared 1 base from V and 7 bases from J, leaving 8 bases between. Partial CDR3 DNA: TGTGCCAGCAGTGAAGGGGGGGGGAATTCACCC. Translating gives CASSEGGGNSP. In full, the CDR3 reads CASSEGGGNSPLHF.

This clone came up many times. The read ends 3 residues early relative to the CDR3; the germline J gene fills the gap. This sequence joins TRBV11-2 and TRBJ2-2; no reliable D call. Between the trimmed V and J ends, which lost 1 base and 6 bases, there was a span of 3 bases. Germline V gene data show CDR1 as SGHAT and CDR2 as FQNNGV. This CDR3 region has 12 residues. This CDR3 reads CASSLVAGELFF. The DNA read from the CDR3 is TGTGCCAGCAGCTTAGTCGCCGGGGAG. Variable domain in full (rest from reference TRBV11-2 and TRBJ2-2): EAGVAQSPRYKIIEKRQSVAFWCNPISGHATLYWYQQILGQGPKLLIQFQNNGVVDDSQLPKDRFSAERLKGVDSTLKIQPAKLEDSAVYLCASSLVAGELFFGEGSRLTVL.

Ten or more counts support this clone. The read terminates 3 residues before the CDR3 end, so the remaining end is supplied by the germline J gene. The chain employs TRBV19 and TRBJ2-1; the match to TRBD2 covers 9 bases. The germline V gene encodes CDR1 LNHDA and CDR2 SQIVND (reference sequence). V shed 7 bases, J shed 5 bases, and the junction held 9 bases outside the gene matches. The CDR3 totals 15 residues. The CDR3 reads CASTFSGSNDNEQFF. The sequenced CDR3 bases are TGTGCCAGTACCTTTAGCGGGAGTAACGACAATGAG. Filled out from reference TRBV19 and TRBJ2-1, the complete variable domain reads DGGITQSPKYLFRKEGQNVTLSCEQNLNHDAMYWYRQDPGQGLRLIYYSQIVNDFQKGDIAEGYSVSREKKESFPLTVTSAQKNPTAFYLCASTFSGSNDNEQFFGPGTRLTVL.

Concerning this clone itself: The CDR3 is cut off 3 residues early in the read; its end comes from the germline J gene. This chain joins TRBV18 and TRBJ1-5; a possible D gene is TRBD1 (6 bases). This CDR3 spans 14 amino acids. V was clipped by 6 bases and J by 3 bases, with 12 bases between them. Germline CDR1 reads KGHSH; CDR2 reads LQKENI. Partial CDR3 DNA: TGTGCCAGCTCTCCGGGGGGGCCCAATCAGCCC. Residues: CASSPGGPNQP. In full, the CDR3 reads CASSPGGPNQPQHF.

The table lists this clone with many counts. The CDR3 goes on 3 residues after the read ends, and that part is filled in from the germline J gene. The V call is TRBV5-1, the J call TRBJ2-7, with 14 positions matching TRBD2. This CDR3 is built from 17 residues. Germline lookup yields CDR1 SGHRS and CDR2 YFSETQ. Trimming took 6 bases from V and 2 from J; bases not matched to a gene: 10. CDR3 region: CASTPGTSGRVPYEQYF. The DNA read from the CDR3 is TGCGCCAGCACCCCCGGGACTAGCGGGAGAGTCCCCTACGAG.

The table lists this clone with many counts. The CDR3 goes on 3 residues after the read ends, and that part is filled in from the germline J gene. This sequence joins TRBV20-1 and TRBJ2-1, with 11 positions matching TRBD1. CDR3 length: 15 residues. Germline-derived CDR1 and CDR2 are DFQATT and SNEGSKA (reference sequence). V gave up 5 bases and J gave up 7 bases; unmatched junction bases: 10. CDR3 DNA (partial): TGCAGTGCTGCTGTCAGGACAGGGGGCATGAATGAG. Amino acid sequence: CSAAVRTGGMNE. The CDR3 in full is CSAAVRTGGMNEQFF.

This clone has a count of ten or more. The CDR3 end falls 3 residues outside the read, so it is completed with the germline J gene. The V call is TRBV7-9, the J call TRBJ1-1; no clear D. The length of the CDR3 is 12 residues. Germline-derived CDR1 and CDR2 are SEHNR and FQNEAQ (reference sequence). V was trimmed by 4 bases and J by 3 bases, leaving 6 bases between them. The part of the CDR3 DNA that was read is TGTGCCAGCAGCTCCAAGGACACTGAA. Amino acid sequence: CASSSKDTE. The whole CDR3 is CASSSKDTEAFF.

This clone has a count of ten or more. The read comes to an end 3 residues before the CDR3 does, leaving the germline J gene to fill in the end. The V call is TRBV29-1, the J call TRBJ2-7; a weak D match, TRBD2 (6 bases). Trimming shortened V by 6 bases and J by 4 bases, and 16 bases separated the two germline ends. The CDR3 is made up of 13 amino acids. Germline CDR1 is SQVTM and CDR2 is ANQGSEA. CDR3 amino acids: CSVALGGLYEQYF. Partial CDR3 DNA: TGCAGCGTCGCTCTCGGGGGTTTGTACGAG.

As concerns this clone: This may be a read error, as it is one base from a much larger clone. The read is 3 residues too short to cover the CDR3 end, so that end is filled in from the germline J gene. This chain uses TRBV7-9 with TRBJ1-1; the D is unclear. The CDR3 loop spans 14 amino acids. Per the germline V gene, CDR1 is SEHNR and CDR2 is FQNEAQ (reference sequence). The sequenced CDR3 bases are TGTTCCAGCAGCTTGACTACTCAGAACACTGAA. Translated: CSSSLTTQNTE. The full-length CDR3 reads as CSSSLTTQNTEAFF.

This clone was recorded many times. Sequencing ends 3 residues short of the CDR3 end; the germline J gene provides the rest. The genes are TRBV5-1 and TRBJ2-1; weak D call: TRBD1 (6 bases). Germline CDR1 is SGHRS and CDR2 is YFSETQ. V dropped 4 bases and J dropped 9 bases, with 11 bases sitting between them. This CDR3 contains 12 residues. The CDR3 protein is CASSRTRGEQFF. The covered CDR3 bases are TGCGCCAGCAGCCGAACCAGGGGTGAG.